The clone carrying this T cell receptor (beta chain) has a count of ten or more. The antigen is undetermined. The missing CDR3 end, 3 residues past where the read stops, is filled in from the germline J gene. These data originate in a study of T cell clonality in common variable immunodeficiency. Study-level results: Common variable immunodeficiency TCR beta sequences reportedly had fewer deletions and N-nucleotide insertions. CVID subjects shared fewer TCRbeta clones than healthy controls did. Repertoire-complication correlations in CVID were limited by patient heterogeneity.

Blood samples were heparinized, roughly 4.5 to 8.5 ml per donor. The CDR3 length is 16 residues. CDR1 MNHEY and CDR2 SVGEGT come from the germline V gene. V lost 5 bases and J lost 1, with 15 bases in between. The repertoire was sequenced with immunoSEQ multiplex PCR; TCRdb's copy has only in-frame clones and lacks some. The repertoire yields 30,000 to 40,000 clones, none seen only once; the top ten contain 0.75% to 1%. The sequenced material came from peripheral blood mononuclear cells. This receptor was obtained from a person aged 18 to 75 in good health. The V gene is TRBV6-2 or TRBV6-3, the J gene TRBJ1-3, with no clear D. The covered CDR3 bases are TGTGCCAGCAGTCCCCGCGATCGAATTTCTGGAAACACC. This translates into CASSPRDRISGNT. The whole CDR3 reads CASSPRDRISGNTIYF.